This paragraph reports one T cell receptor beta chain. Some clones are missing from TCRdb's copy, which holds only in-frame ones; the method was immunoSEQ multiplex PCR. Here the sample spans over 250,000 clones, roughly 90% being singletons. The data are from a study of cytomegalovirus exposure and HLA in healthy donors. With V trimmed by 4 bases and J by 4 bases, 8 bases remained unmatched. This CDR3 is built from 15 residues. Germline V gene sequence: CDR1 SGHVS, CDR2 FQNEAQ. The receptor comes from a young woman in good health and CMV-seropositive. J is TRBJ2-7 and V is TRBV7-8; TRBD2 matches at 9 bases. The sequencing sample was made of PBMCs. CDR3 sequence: CASSSSASGEYEQYF. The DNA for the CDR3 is TGTGCCAGCAGCTCCTCTGCTAGCGGGGAGTACGAGCAGTACTTC.